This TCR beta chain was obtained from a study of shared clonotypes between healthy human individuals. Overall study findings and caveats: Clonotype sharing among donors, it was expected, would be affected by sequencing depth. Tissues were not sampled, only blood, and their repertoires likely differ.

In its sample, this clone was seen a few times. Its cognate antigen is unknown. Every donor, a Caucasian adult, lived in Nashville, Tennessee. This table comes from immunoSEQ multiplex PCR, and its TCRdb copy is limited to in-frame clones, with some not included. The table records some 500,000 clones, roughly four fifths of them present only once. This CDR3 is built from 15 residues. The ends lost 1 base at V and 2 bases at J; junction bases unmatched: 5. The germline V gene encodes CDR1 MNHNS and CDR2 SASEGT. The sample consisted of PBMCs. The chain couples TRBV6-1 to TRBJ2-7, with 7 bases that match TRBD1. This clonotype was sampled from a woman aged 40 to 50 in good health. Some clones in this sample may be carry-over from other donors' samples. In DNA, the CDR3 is TGTGCCAGCAGTGAAGGGACAGGAGCTCCCTACGAGCAGTACTTC. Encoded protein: CASSEGTGAPYEQYF.